This T cell receptor beta chain was recorded in a study of T cells in localized non-small cell lung cancer. The assay was immunoSEQ multiplex PCR, and TCRdb's table has in-frame clones only and misses some. The table has tens of thousands of clones, 85% to 90% seen once; the top ten hold 10% to 15%. Germline V CDR1 and CDR2: LNHNV, YYDKDF (reference sequence). This CDR3 region has 14 residues. V was cut by 0 bases and J by 1 base, with 5 bases left in between. The genes are TRBV15 and TRBJ2-3; unclear D gene. The TCR originated in a female donor aged 60 or older with stage III squamous cell lung carcinoma. Sequenced material: peripheral blood, taken before any cancer treatment. The CDR3, as DNA: TGTGCCACCAGCAGAGATGGTGGCACAGATACGCAGTATTTT. It codes for CATSRDGGTDTQYF. The full variable domain, rest sourced from reference TRBV15 and TRBJ2-3, is DAMVIQNPRYQVTQFGKPVTLSCSQTLNHNVMYWYQQKSSQAPKLLFHYYDKDFNNEADTPDNFQSRRPNTSFCFLDIRSPGLGDTAMYLCATSRDGGTDTQYFGPGTRLTVL.